A single sample gave rise to the 9 T cell receptor beta chains below, sequenced in a study of shared clonotypes between healthy human individuals. CD45RO-negative, CCR7-selected cells formed the naive CD8 fraction, which excluded terminally differentiated effector memory CD45RA+ cells. TCRdb keeps only in-frame clones here, not all; method: immunoSEQ multiplex PCR. The sample has about 2 million clones, over 85% seen once. The sequencing input was naive CD8+ T cells sorted from blood. All receptors derive from a man aged 18 to 35 in good health.

The chain has TRBV10-3 and TRBJ2-7; no firm D call. Trimming cost V 3 bases and J 0 bases, with 6 bases left between them. This CDR3 contains 13 residues. Germline V CDR1 and CDR2: ENHRY, SYGVKD. The CDR3 reads CAISDGISYEQYF. The CDR3 nucleotides read TGTGCCATCAGTGATGGCATCTCCTACGAGCAGTACTTC.

The table lists this clone with a count of one. J is TRBJ1-5 and V is TRBV5-6; D is possibly TRBD1 (6 bases). V was cut by 0 bases and J by 1 base, with 20 bases left in between. This CDR3 is built from 19 residues. Germline-derived CDR1 and CDR2 are SGHDT and YYEEEE. The CDR3 coding sequence is TGTGCCAGCAGCTTGGCCGGGGTCGGGGGGCGCGTCAGCAATCAGCCCCAGCATTTT. Amino acid sequence: CASSLAGVGGRVSNQPQHF.

This clone has only a few counts. The chain employs TRBV27 and TRBJ1-5, with D uncertain. With 6 bases removed from V and 0 bases from J, the gap between germline ends came to 12 bases. This CDR3 is 15 amino acids long. Germline V CDR1 and CDR2: MNHEY, SMNVEV (reference sequence). The CDR3, as DNA: TGTGCCAGCAGCATCGCGGGTAATAGCAATCAGCCCCAGCATTTT. This codes for CASSIAGNSNQPQHF.

This rearrangement joins TRBV5-6 to TRBJ2-5; the match to TRBD2 covers 12 bases. Trimming cost V 2 bases and J 2 bases; bases outside gene matches: 10. Germline V CDR1 and CDR2: SGHDT, YYEEEE. The length of the CDR3 is 18 residues. In nucleotides, the CDR3 is TGTGCCAGCAGCTTTTTCACTAGCGGGGGGCTTAATCAAGAGACCCAGTACTTC. Its protein is CASSFFTSGGLNQETQYF.

The chain recombines TRBV29-1 with TRBJ1-1; D not resolved. The CDR3 is made up of 14 amino acids. In germline, CDR1 is SQVTM, CDR2 ANQGSEA. The germline V and J ends were trimmed by 4 bases and 5 bases, with 17 bases remaining between them. This CDR3 reads CSVVPNLGLTEAFF. As DNA, the CDR3 is TGCAGCGTTGTCCCAAATCTGGGCTTGACTGAAGCTTTCTTT.

The chain is built from TRBV6-5 and TRBJ2-5; 9 nucleotides agree with TRBD1. Germline-derived CDR1 and CDR2 are MNHEY and SVGAGI. The CDR3 extends over 15 amino acids. V lost 4 bases to trimming and J lost 2 bases; unmatched junction nucleotides: 5. This CDR3 reads CASSLGTGKQETQYF. The CDR3 DNA reads as TGTGCCAGCAGTTTGGGGACAGGGAAACAAGAGACCCAGTACTTC.

The table lists this clone with a count of one. This chain connects TRBV30 to TRBJ1-2; 9 positions agree with TRBD1. The CDR3 sequence is 13 residues long. Germline CDR1 is GTSNPN and CDR2 is SVGIG (reference sequence). The trim removed 8 bases at V and 2 bases at J, leaving 6 bases unmatched. The CDR3 here is CASTGGLNYGYTF. CDR3 DNA sequence: TGTGCCAGCACAGGGGGCTTGAACTATGGCTACACCTTC. Using reference TRBV30 and TRBJ1-2 for the parts outside the CDR3, the full variable domain is SQTIHQWPATLVQPVGSPLSLECTVEGTSNPNLYWYRQAAGRGLQLLFYSVGIGQISSEVPQNLSASRPQDRQFILSSKKLLLSDSGFYLCASTGGLNYGYTFGSGTRLTVV.

CDR3 sequence: CAWSLGSNSNQPQHF. The CDR3 DNA sequence: TGTGCCTGGAGTTTGGGCAGCAATAGCAATCAGCCCCAGCATTTT. This rearrangement joins TRBV30 to TRBJ1-5, with no clear D. This CDR3 region has 15 residues. With 2 bases removed from V and 0 bases from J, the gap between germline ends came to 11 bases. Germline V CDR1 and CDR2: GTSNPN, SVGIG (reference sequence).

This chain joins TRBV6-1 and TRBJ2-7; TRBD1 agrees at 7 bases. After removal of 4 bases from V and 2 bases from J, the junction contained 8 bases not matched to a gene. This CDR3 contains 15 residues. From germline, CDR1 is MNHNS and CDR2 SASEGT. The DNA of the CDR3 is TGTGCCAGCAGTGCCTTAGCCGGGACAGCCTACGAGCAGTACTTC. Translating gives CASSALAGTAYEQYF.